Shown below are 20 T cell receptor beta chains from a single sample sequenced in a study of T cells in Graves' hyperthyroidism and ophthalmopathy. RNA transcripts provided the source from which TCR beta CDR3 regions were amplified. A first-round RT-PCR of the TCR CDR3 used the HTBI primer set. A single record per CDR3 protein comes from TCRdb applying MiXCR to the multiplex PCR reads. The data show roughly 500,000 distinct CDR3 sequences, around 13% seen once. The sequenced sample consisted of blood. The receptor set was obtained from a woman in her 30s with Graves' hyperthyroidism that later progressed to Graves' ophthalmopathy.

The chain links TRBV27 to TRBJ2-6; possibly TRBD2 for D (5 bases). The CDR3 runs to 18 residues. Germline V CDR1 and CDR2: MNHEY, SMNVEV (reference sequence). V was trimmed by 3 bases and J by 0 bases, leaving 15 bases between them. The CDR3 region is CASSLAPGGSSGANVLTF. In DNA form, the CDR3 reads TGTGCCAGCAGTTTGGCCCCGGGTGGGAGCTCTGGGGCCAACGTCCTGACTTTC.

This clonotype was recorded many times. The chain combines TRBV11-2 with TRBJ1-6; D ambiguous. The V gene lost 5 bases and the J gene lost 7 bases, with 9 bases spanning the gap. CDR1 is SGHAT, CDR2 FQNNGV, per germline. There are 13 residues in the CDR3. CDR3 coding DNA: TGTGCCAGCAGCCTGAGTACGAATTCACCCCTCCACTTT. This gives the protein CASSLSTNSPLHF.

This clonotype was counted ten times or more. This chain uses TRBV2 with TRBJ1-5, with TRBD1 as a possible D gene (6 bases). The germline V gene has CDR1 SNHLY and CDR2 FYNNEI. The CDR3 consists of 14 residues. Trimming left V 6 bases short and J 0 bases short, with 9 bases between. The CDR3, as DNA: TGTGCCAGCAGGGCGGACAGTAGCAATCAGCCCCAGCATTTT. Translated, it gives CASRADSSNQPQHF.

This clonotype was seen repeatedly, ten times or more. The chain uses TRBV12-3 or TRBV12-4 and TRBJ2-2; 7 bases line up with TRBD1. This CDR3 region has 13 residues. V lost 11 bases, J lost 3 bases, and 6 bases stayed unmatched. In DNA form, the CDR3 reads TGTGCCGACAGGGTTTCGGACACCGGGGAGCTGTTTTTT. Translation: CADRVSDTGELFF.

This clonotype was detected many times. The chain combines TRBV15 with TRBJ1-5, with D possibly matching TRBD1 (6 bases). The CDR3 runs to 15 residues. Germline values: CDR1 LNHNV, CDR2 YYDKDF (reference sequence). V was cut by 0 bases and J by 4 bases, with 10 bases left in between. The CDR3 DNA reads TGTGCCACCAGCAGAGACAGGGGCGCGAATCAGCCCCAGCATTTT. This codes for CATSRDRGANQPQHF.

This clonotype was counted many times. V is TRBV6-1 and J is TRBJ1-1; D is ambiguous. Germline V lookup: CDR1 MNHNS, CDR2 SASEGT. Deletions cut 6 bases from V and 0 bases from J, with 11 bases between. The CDR3 totals 14 residues. The CDR3, as DNA: TGTGCCAGCAGCGTTACGGAAATGAACACTGAAGCTTTCTTT. It encodes CASSVTEMNTEAFF.

This chain connects TRBV9 to TRBJ1-5, with no clear D. CDR1 is SGDLS and CDR2 is YYNGEE in the germline V gene. Trimming pared 2 bases from V and 0 bases from J, leaving 6 bases between. The CDR3 runs to 14 residues. The CDR3 loop reads CASSVASSNQPQHF. In DNA form, the CDR3 reads TGTGCCAGCAGCGTTGCTTCTAGCAATCAGCCCCAGCATTTT.

This clonotype showed up many times. The chain combines TRBV24-1 with TRBJ2-7, with 8 bases fitting TRBD1. V shed 9 bases and J 6 bases; nucleotides not matched to a gene: 3. From germline, CDR1 is KGHDR and CDR2 SFDVKD. The CDR3 sequence is 11 residues long. CDR3 in amino acids: CATGQGGEQYF. In nucleotides, the CDR3 is TGTGCCACCGGACAGGGCGGCGAGCAGTACTTC.

At least ten counts were recorded for this clonotype. J is TRBJ2-1 and V is TRBV18, with 9 bases matching TRBD2. CDR1 is KGHSH and CDR2 is LQKENI in the germline V gene. The CDR3 is 17 residues long. J was trimmed by 5 bases and V by 3 bases; bases with no gene match: 11. CDR3 residues: CASSPPVGLAGHNEQFF. The CDR3 coding sequence is TGTGCCAGCTCACCCCCGGTTGGCCTAGCGGGGCACAATGAGCAGTTCTTC.

To note about this clonotype: A much bigger clone sits one base away, suggesting this may be a read error. The conserved closing phenylalanine or tryptophan is absent in this CDR3, likely reflecting a read error. The chain couples TRBV11-2 to TRBJ2-3; tentatively, D is TRBD1 (5 bases). V was shortened by 4 bases and J by 2 bases, with 10 bases between the two germline ends. This CDR3 contains 14 residues. Germline V gives CDR1 SGHAT, CDR2 FQNNGV. DNA of the CDR3: TGTGCCAGCAGCTCGGACACCTTCACAGATACGCAGTATTTA. Residues: CASSSDTFTDTQYL.

V usage is TRBV7-2 and J usage is TRBJ1-4; 7 nucleotides match TRBD1. Germline trimming cut 5 bases from V and 8 bases from J; bases unmatched to any gene: 11. The germline CDR1 and CDR2 sequences are SGHTA and FQGNSA. The CDR3 has 15 residues. The CDR3 is CASSLVEGAWEKLFF. CDR3 DNA: TGTGCCAGCAGCCTTGTGGAGGGGGCTTGGGAAAAACTGTTTTTT. The entire variable domain, with the rest obtained from reference TRBV7-2 and TRBJ1-4, is as follows: GAGVSQSPSNKVTEKGKDVELRCDPISGHTALYWYRQSLGQGLEFLIYFQGNSAPDKSGLPSDRFSAERTGGSVSTLTIQRTQQEDSAVYLCASSLVEGAWEKLFFGSGTQLSVL.

This clonotype was observed a few times. The gene calls are TRBV2 and TRBJ1-3; unclear D gene. From germline, CDR1 is SNHLY and CDR2 FYNNEI. This CDR3 region has 10 residues. V dropped 6 bases and J dropped 6 bases, with 3 bases sitting between them. The CDR3 is CASRANTIYF. The CDR3 DNA is TGTGCCAGCAGAGCAAACACCATATATTTT.

This clonotype was seen many times. The chain couples TRBV27 to TRBJ2-7, with 8 bases lining up with TRBD1. The V gene's germline CDR1 is MNHEY and CDR2 SMNVEV (reference sequence). The CDR3 length is 14 residues. With V trimmed by 2 bases and J by 5 bases, 5 bases remained unmatched. The CDR3 sequence is CASSLQIRGHEQYF. Written as DNA, the CDR3 is TGTGCCAGCAGTTTACAAATCAGGGGGCACGAGCAGTACTTC.

The sample holds a few counts of this clonotype. The chain is built from TRBV11-3 and TRBJ2-1, with 8 nucleotides matching TRBD1. The CDR3 is 15 residues long. V shed 1 base and J 4 bases; nucleotides not matched to a gene: 3. CDR1 is SGHNT, CDR2 YENEEA, per germline. This CDR3 is CASSLAQGAYNEQFF. The CDR3 DNA reads as TGTGCCAGCAGCTTAGCCCAGGGGGCATACAATGAGCAGTTCTTC.

This clonotype was recorded many times. The chain joins TRBV10-2 to TRBJ2-1, with D unclear. Germline-derived CDR1 and CDR2 are WSHSY and SAAADI. V was clipped by 2 bases and J by 5 bases, with 10 bases between them. The length of the CDR3 is 14 residues. CDR3 region: CASSEPDPNNEQFF. Here the CDR3 DNA reads TGCGCCAGCAGTGAGCCAGACCCGAACAATGAGCAGTTCTTC.

V and J are TRBV6-5 and TRBJ2-3; D is perhaps TRBD1 or TRBD2 (5 bases each). CDR3 length: 15 amino acids. The germline V and J ends were trimmed by 3 bases and 2 bases, with 12 bases remaining between them. Germline CDR1 reads MNHEY; CDR2 reads SVGAGI. DNA of the CDR3: TGTGCCAGCAGTTATGCCGGGGCAACCACAGATACGCAGTATTTT. Its protein is CASSYAGATTDTQYF.

This clonotype was observed a handful of times. This chain connects TRBV6-1 to TRBJ2-3; 10 bases agree with TRBD1. Germline V gene data show CDR1 as MNHNS and CDR2 as SASEGT. With 7 bases clipped from V and 4 bases from J, the junction kept 8 bases outside the gene matches. The CDR3 has 15 residues. The CDR3 region has the DNA TGTGCCAGCACTCCCCGGGACAGGGGCCCAGATACGCAGTATTTT. Translating gives CASTPRDRGPDTQYF.

This clonotype has a handful of counts. The CDR3 coding sequence is TGTGCCAGCACCACTGGGGGGAGCTCTTCGAACACCGGGGAGCTGTTTTTT. Its protein product is CASTTGGSSSNTGELFF. The chain is built from TRBV11-2 and TRBJ2-2, with a weak D call TRBD2 (6 bases). V gave up 7 bases and J gave up 0 bases, with 18 bases separating them. Germline values: CDR1 SGHAT, CDR2 FQNNGV. The CDR3 contains 17 residues.

The table lists this clonotype with a few counts. This chain connects TRBV20-1 to TRBJ2-1; D unclear. The CDR3 runs to 16 residues. V lost 1 base and J 0 bases, leaving 13 bases between the germline ends. Germline V gives CDR1 DFQATT, CDR2 SNEGSKA (reference sequence). This CDR3 is CSARAATESSYNEQFF. CDR3 coding DNA: TGCAGTGCTAGAGCCGCGACTGAGAGCTCCTACAATGAGCAGTTCTTC.

This clonotype was seen repeatedly, ten times or more. The chain combines TRBV20-1 with TRBJ1-2; D is ambiguous. Germline V CDR1 and CDR2: DFQATT, SNEGSKA (reference sequence). V lost 4 bases to trimming and J lost 7 bases, with 16 bases between them. There are 13 residues in the CDR3. This CDR3 is CSANEEEGSGYTF. The DNA of the CDR3 is TGCAGTGCTAATGAGGAGGAGGGAAGTGGCTACACCTTC.